This TCR beta chain was found in a study of lymphopenia after photon versus proton radiotherapy. Overall study findings and caveats: Only patients who died were analyzed for survival; proton advantage is unproven.

Method: immunoSEQ multiplex PCR; TCRdb's copy keeps in-frame clones and lacks some. Found here are roughly 25,000 clones, under 95% of them singletons; the top ten hold under 0.9%. Germline V lookup: CDR1 MGHRA, CDR2 YSYEKL. The V end was cut by 2 bases, the J end by 3 bases, with 11 bases between. This CDR3 has 14 residues. This clone was seen once. Its cognate antigen is unknown. V is TRBV4-1 and J is TRBJ2-7; D gene unclear. The clonotype comes from a woman aged 45-60 years with cholangiocarcinoma. The source material was peripheral blood, sampled from a patient treated with photon-based radiotherapy. CDR3 coding DNA: TGCGCCAGCAGCCAATCTACTGGTATCTACGAGCAGTACTTC. It yields the protein CASSQSTGIYEQYF.